These 5 T cell receptor beta chains came from one sample sequenced in a study of T cells after yellow fever vaccination. TCRdb analysed the 5' RACE reads with MiXCR anew, one entry per CDR3 protein. The sample has approximately 300,000 distinct CDR3 sequences, about 9.5% seen once. The sequencing used PBMCs, collected on the day of the first yellow fever vaccination. These TCRs come from a man between 18 and 35 years old who received the YFV17D yellow fever vaccine.

This clonotype was picked up many times. A read error may produce the germline difference seen at one junction end. The chain links TRBV5-1 to TRBJ2-1, with 12 bases matching TRBD2. The germline V gene encodes CDR1 SGHRS and CDR2 YFSETQ. The CDR3 consists of 15 residues. The CDR3 loop is CASSPSGGAYNEQFF. As DNA, the CDR3 is TGTGCCAGCAGTCCTAGCGGGGGGGCCTACAATGAGCAGTTCTTC.

There are a few counts of this clonotype. The chain couples TRBV7-2 to TRBJ1-5; D is possibly TRBD1 (5 bases). The V gene's germline CDR1 is SGHTA and CDR2 FQGNSA. The CDR3 consists of 15 residues. V lost 1 base, J lost 1 base, and 8 bases lay in between. CDR3 sequence reads: CASSLVGASNQPQHF. The CDR3 coding sequence is TGTGCCAGCAGCTTAGTAGGGGCGAGCAATCAGCCCCAGCATTTT. The full variable domain, its missing parts supplied by reference TRBV7-2 and TRBJ1-5, is GAGVSQSPSNKVTEKGKDVELRCDPISGHTALYWYRQSLGQGLEFLIYFQGNSAPDKSGLPSDRFSAERTGGSVSTLTIQRTQQEDSAVYLCASSLVGASNQPQHFGDGTRLSIL.

Concerning this clonotype: A much larger clonotype is one base distant, so this may be a read error. CDR3 loop: CASSRIAGEEETLYF. As DNA, the CDR3 is TGTGCCAGCAGCCGGATAGCGGGGGAGGAAGAGACCCTGTACTTC. The rearrangement uses TRBV6-1 and TRBJ2-5, with 9 bases identical to TRBD2. Germline V gene lookup returns CDR1 MNHNS and CDR2 SASEGT. The CDR3 runs to 15 residues.

Many counts were recorded for this clonotype. This rearrangement joins TRBV6-1 to TRBJ1-3; TRBD1 matches 7 bases. Unmatched junction bases numbered 5, after V lost 6 bases and J lost 3 bases. Germline loops: CDR1 MNHNS, CDR2 SASEGT. The CDR3 has 14 amino acids. The CDR3 reads CASREQGIGNTIYF. The CDR3 region has the DNA TGTGCCAGCAGAGAACAGGGGATTGGAAACACCATATATTTT.

This clonotype turned up a few times. The rearrangement links TRBV10-3 to TRBJ2-7; 10 positions match TRBD1. The CDR3 is 12 residues long. Germline V gives CDR1 ENHRY, CDR2 SYGVKD. The chain's CDR3 is CAVWDRGNEQYF. The DNA of the CDR3 is TGTGCTGTATGGGACAGGGGTAATGAGCAGTACTTC.